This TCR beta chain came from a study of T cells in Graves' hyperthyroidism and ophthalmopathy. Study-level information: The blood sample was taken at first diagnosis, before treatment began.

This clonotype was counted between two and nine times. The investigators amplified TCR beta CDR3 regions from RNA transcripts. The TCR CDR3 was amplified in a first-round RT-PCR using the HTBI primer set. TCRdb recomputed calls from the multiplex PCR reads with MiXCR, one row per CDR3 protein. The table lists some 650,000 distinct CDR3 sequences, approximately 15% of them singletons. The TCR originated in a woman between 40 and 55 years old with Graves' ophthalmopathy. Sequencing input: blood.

CDR3 region: CASSLEQADPLHF. CDR3 coding DNA: TGTGCCAGCAGCTTAGAACAGGCGGACCCCCTCCACTTT. The chain carries TRBV7-9 and TRBJ1-6, with D possibly being TRBD1 (5 bases). The CDR3 runs 13 residues. The germline V gene has CDR1 SEHNR and CDR2 FQNEAQ (reference sequence). The V and J ends lost 1 base and 13 bases respectively, with 11 bases between them. The full variable domain, with the rest looked up from reference TRBV7-9 and TRBJ1-6, is DTGVSQNPRHKITKRGQNVTFRCDPISEHNRLYWYRQTLGQGPEFLTYFQNEAQLEKSRLLSDRFSAERPKGSFSTLEIQRTEQGDSAMYLCASSLEQADPLHFGNGTRLTVT.